The clone carrying this T cell receptor beta chain occurred once. Its specificity is unknown. This entry is derived from a study of CD4 T cells in relation to SARS-CoV-2 and coronaviruses. Sequencing was performed with immunoSEQ multiplex PCR; in TCRdb, only in-frame clones are kept and a portion is missing. The top ten clones hold around 1.5% of a sample with about 55,000 clones, about nine tenths of them seen once. Study-wide results and caveats: Crossreactive clones expanded significantly less to SARS-CoV-2 than monoreactive clones.

Germline CDR1 is GTSNPN and CDR2 is SVGIG (reference sequence). The CDR3 sequence is 12 residues long. V lost 4 bases to trimming and J lost 6 bases, with 9 bases between them. Unexposed donor CD4+ T cells date from 2011-2018, before the COVID-19 pandemic. Sample: memory CD4+ T cells from PBMCs. V and J are TRBV30 and TRBJ1-4; D is possibly TRBD1 (5 bases). The receptor was isolated from a human donor in good health. The CDR3 DNA reads TGTGCCTGGACGGGACCGGATGAAAAACTGTTTTTT. As protein: CAWTGPDEKLFF. The full variable domain, with the rest looked up from reference TRBV30 and TRBJ1-4, is SQTIHQWPATLVQPVGSPLSLECTVEGTSNPNLYWYRQAAGRGLQLLFYSVGIGQISSEVPQNLSASRPQDRQFILSSKKLLLSDSGFYLCAWTGPDEKLFFGSGTQLSVL.